This entry lists 11 T cell receptor beta chains sequenced from one sample in a study of spatial heterogeneity in lung cancer. TCRdb re-analysed the 5' RACE reads in MiXCR, keeping a single row per CDR3 protein. The sample carries some 37,000 distinct CDR3 sequences, 5.2% recorded once. Documented time point: sample taken at primary tumor resection. Unsorted samples of tumor, nontumor lung or frozen PBMC had their whole RNA sequenced. The source was PBMCs, collected at surgery. The receptor set was obtained from a female donor with early-stage non-small cell lung cancer.

The rearrangement joins TRBV20-1 to TRBJ2-7, with TRBD1 matching over 10 bases. The J segment lost 5 bases and the V segment lost 4 bases, leaving 8 bases of the junction unmatched. The germline CDR1 and CDR2 sequences are DFQATT and SNEGSKA (reference sequence). The CDR3 sequence is 14 residues long. CDR3 in amino acids: CSATFGTGVHEQYF. DNA for the CDR3: TGCAGTGCTACGTTCGGGACAGGGGTCCACGAGCAGTACTTC.

The table lists this clonotype with many counts. V is TRBV2 and J is TRBJ2-3; D might be TRBD1 or TRBD2, each matching 6 bases. Germline V gene data show CDR1 as SNHLY and CDR2 as FYNNEI. V lost 7 bases and J 2 bases, leaving 13 bases between the germline ends. The CDR3 totals 14 residues. The CDR3 here is CASNRRGDTDTQYF. As DNA, the CDR3 is TGTGCCAGCAATCGGAGGGGGGACACAGATACGCAGTATTTT.

Ten or more counts support this clonotype. V usage is TRBV7-8 and J usage is TRBJ1-1; D not resolved. CDR1 and CDR2 from the germline V gene are SGHVS and FQNEAQ. This CDR3 region has 13 residues. The V gene lost 5 bases and the J gene lost 4 bases, with 11 bases spanning the gap. For the CDR3, the DNA is TGTGCCAGCAGCCCACTCACTGGCACTGAAGCTTTCTTT. Amino acid sequence: CASSPLTGTEAFF.

V usage is TRBV20-1 and J usage is TRBJ2-3; D might be TRBD2 (6 bases). Germline values: CDR1 DFQATT, CDR2 SNEGSKA (reference sequence). The CDR3 is made up of 13 amino acids. V was shortened by 2 bases and J by 2 bases, with 8 bases between the two germline ends. This CDR3 is CSARSLATDTQYF. CDR3 DNA sequence: TGCAGTGCTAGATCACTAGCCACAGATACGCAGTATTTT.

Many counts were recorded for this clonotype. This chain joins TRBV28 and TRBJ1-6; no reliable D call. Germline CDR1 reads MDHEN; CDR2 reads SYDVKM. V shed 3 bases and J shed 13 bases, with 22 bases lying between them. CDR3 length: 16 residues. CDR3 region: CASSFNVDGPITPLHF. The CDR3 coding sequence is TGTGCCAGCAGTTTCAACGTCGACGGACCCATTACTCCCCTCCACTTT.

In its sample, this clonotype was seen many times. J is TRBJ2-7 and V is TRBV5-1; TRBD2 matches 9 bases. CDR3 length: 15 residues. V lost 0 bases to trimming and J lost 0 bases; unmatched junction nucleotides: 1. CDR1 and CDR2 (germline): SGHRS, YFSETQ. In DNA, the CDR3 is TGCGCCAGCAGCTTGGCTAGCGGGGCCTCCTACGAGCAGTACTTC. The encoded protein is CASSLASGASYEQYF.

This chain joins TRBV19 and TRBJ2-2, with a weak D call TRBD1 (6 bases). V lost 6 bases to trimming and J lost 6 bases, with 17 bases between them. The germline V gene has CDR1 LNHDA and CDR2 SQIVND (reference sequence). The length of the CDR3 is 15 residues. This CDR3 reads CASSQGSVRAGELFF. CDR3 bases: TGTGCCAGTAGCCAGGGGTCTGTCCGGGCCGGGGAGCTGTTTTTT. Full variable domain (missing parts from reference TRBV19 and TRBJ2-2): DGGITQSPKYLFRKEGQNVTLSCEQNLNHDAMYWYRQDPGQGLRLIYYSQIVNDFQKGDIAEGYSVSREKKESFPLTVTSAQKNPTAFYLCASSQGSVRAGELFFGEGSRLTVL.

This clonotype was seen many times. CDR3 sequence (DNA): TGCGCCAGCAGCTTCGCGGGACTCGATGAAAAACTGTTTTTT. Amino acids: CASSFAGLDEKLFF. The chain employs TRBV5-1 and TRBJ1-4; weak D call: TRBD1 (5 bases). The CDR3 loop spans 14 amino acids. V lost 2 bases and J 6 bases, leaving 11 bases between the germline ends. Germline-derived CDR1 and CDR2 are SGHRS and YFSETQ.

This clonotype was picked up a small number of times. This chain connects TRBV5-1 to TRBJ1-4, with a tentative D call TRBD1 (5 bases). CDR3 length equals 15 residues. V lost 4 bases, J lost 3 bases, and 13 bases lay in between. Germline CDR1 and CDR2: SGHRS and YFSETQ. CDR3 sequence: CASSNTGHSNEKLFF. For the CDR3, the DNA is TGCGCCAGCAGCAACACAGGACATTCTAATGAAAAACTGTTTTTT.

This clonotype was counted ten times or more. This sequence joins TRBV5-4 and TRBJ2-5; D might be TRBD2 (7 bases). The CDR3 has 14 residues. The V end was cut by 4 bases, the J end by 5 bases, with 15 bases between. Germline assignment: CDR1 SGHNT and CDR2 YYREEE (reference sequence). In DNA, the CDR3 is TGTGCCAGCAGCCCCCGGTGGGGGGGCGAGACCCAGTACTTC. This gives the protein CASSPRWGGETQYF.

This chain joins TRBV5-1 and TRBJ2-1, with 10 bases matching TRBD2. CDR3 length equals 18 residues. Germline assignment: CDR1 SGHRS and CDR2 YFSETQ. V lost 4 bases to trimming and J lost 0 bases; unmatched junction nucleotides: 10. The CDR3 DNA sequence: TGCGCCAGCAGCCGCCTAGCGGGAGTCCTTAGCTCCTACAATGAGCAGTTCTTC. Translation gives CASSRLAGVLSSYNEQFF. The whole variable domain, filled in from reference TRBV5-1 and TRBJ2-1, reads KAGVTQTPRYLIKTRGQQVTLSCSPISGHRSVSWYQQTPGQGLQFLFEYFSETQRNKGNFPGRFSGRQFSNSRSEMNVSTLELGDSALYLCASSRLAGVLSSYNEQFFGPGTRLTVL.